Presented here are 12 T cell receptor beta chains from one specimen sequenced in a study of OX40 agonist ivuxolimab in advanced cancers. Assay: immunoSEQ multiplex PCR; the TCRdb copy retains only in-frame clones and omits some. The sample has about 26,000 clones; about four fifths are singletons. Sequences were derived from CD4+ or CD8+ T cells sorted from blood, sampled in a trial of the OX40 agonist ivuxolimab. Receptors originate from an adult with an advanced solid tumor such as melanoma, head and neck, liver or kidney cancer.

The V and J genes are TRBV4-2 and TRBJ2-5; D may match TRBD1 or TRBD2 (5 bases each). Germline V lookup: CDR1 LGHNA, CDR2 YNFKEQ. V lost 0 bases and J 1 base, leaving 6 bases between the germline ends. The CDR3 is 14 residues long. CDR3 in DNA: TGTGCCAGCAGCCAAGATGGGACCCAAGAGACCCAGTACTTC. Its protein product is CASSQDGTQETQYF.

V gene TRBV27 combines with J gene TRBJ2-1, with D perhaps matching TRBD2 (5 bases). The V gene's germline CDR1 is MNHEY and CDR2 SMNVEV (reference sequence). V lost 6 bases and J lost 0, with 15 bases in between. The CDR3 is made up of 16 amino acids. CDR3 DNA sequence: TGTGCCAGCAGACTTATAGCGTTTAGCTCCTACAATGAGCAGTTCTTC. The encoded protein is CASRLIAFSSYNEQFF.

This clone was counted only a few times. The rearrangement links TRBV7-8 to TRBJ2-5, with D perhaps TRBD1 (5 bases). The germline V and J ends were trimmed by 4 bases and 6 bases, with 15 bases remaining between them. CDR1 and CDR2 from the germline V gene are SGHVS and FQNEAQ. The CDR3 length is 14 residues. The CDR3 spells CASSSGGAHQTQYF. Written as DNA, the CDR3 is TGTGCCAGCAGCTCAGGTGGGGCACACCAGACCCAGTACTTC.

The chain combines TRBV5-8 with TRBJ2-7; D ambiguous. Germline V gene data show CDR1 as SGHTS and CDR2 as YDEGEE. The CDR3 has 12 amino acids. The V and J ends lost 4 bases and 7 bases respectively, with 12 bases between them. CDR3 DNA: TGTGCCAGCAGCCGTGACACCCGTGAGCAGTACTTC. Amino acids: CASSRDTREQYF.

This rearrangement joins TRBV6-5 to TRBJ2-7; 9 bases map to TRBD2. V lost 2 bases, J lost 3 bases, and 8 bases stayed unmatched. Germline V gives CDR1 MNHEY, CDR2 SVGAGI. CDR3 size: 16 residues. This CDR3 reads CASSYGLAGKHYEQYF. CDR3 sequence (DNA): TGTGCCAGCAGTTACGGGCTAGCGGGAAAACACTACGAGCAGTACTTC.

This clone has only a few counts. The J gene is TRBJ2-3, the V gene TRBV2; 11 nucleotides align to TRBD2. The CDR3 runs to 16 residues. The V gene end was trimmed by 6 bases and the J gene end by 2 bases; junction bases not matched to a gene: 7. Germline values: CDR1 SNHLY, CDR2 FYNNEI. The CDR3 sequence: CASSGTSGSITDTQYF. In DNA form, the CDR3 reads TGTGCCAGCAGCGGAACTAGCGGGAGCATCACAGATACGCAGTATTTT.

Here the CDR3 reads CATSRWAGERTNEKLFF. CDR3 in DNA: TGTGCCACCAGCAGATGGGCAGGGGAAAGGACTAATGAAAAACTGTTTTTT. The V gene is TRBV15, the J gene TRBJ1-4; TRBD1 might be the D (6 bases). The CDR3 has 17 amino acids. Germline V gives CDR1 LNHNV, CDR2 YYDKDF (reference sequence). V gave up 2 bases and J gave up 2 bases, with 15 bases separating them.

The genes are TRBV5-1 and TRBJ2-7, with D unclear. CDR3 length equals 15 residues. With 0 bases removed from V and 3 bases from J, the gap between germline ends came to 13 bases. Germline V lookup: CDR1 SGHRS, CDR2 YFSETQ. CDR3 bases: TGCGCCAGCAGCTTGGCCGTTTTTTCCGGCTACGAGCAGTACTTC. Its translation is CASSLAVFSGYEQYF.

The chain recombines TRBV10-3 with TRBJ1-2; D is possibly TRBD1 (5 bases). V was shortened by 6 bases and J by 4 bases, with 15 bases between the two germline ends. The CDR3 contains 14 residues. CDR1 ENHRY and CDR2 SYGVKD come from the germline V gene. The CDR3 bases are TGTGCCATCAGGGGGGACGGTCTCGGCTATGGCTACACCTTC. Protein sequence: CAIRGDGLGYGYTF.

The genes are TRBV11-2 and TRBJ2-7; 9 bases match TRBD1. CDR1 is SGHAT and CDR2 is FQNNGV in the germline V gene. This CDR3 has 15 residues. J lost 5 bases, V lost 1 base, and 6 bases had no gene match. The CDR3 region is CASSLGDRVVDEQYF. CDR3 coding DNA: TGTGCCAGCAGCTTAGGGGACAGGGTGGTCGACGAGCAGTACTTC.

The rearrangement joins TRBV7-8 to TRBJ2-3, with 9 positions matching TRBD2. The CDR3 extends over 18 amino acids. V lost 2 bases and J lost 0; bases outside the gene matches: 9. Germline CDR1 and CDR2: SGHVS and FQNEAQ. The CDR3 DNA sequence: TGTGCCAGCAGCTTACGGACTAGCGCGCTACCTAGCACAGATACGCAGTATTTT. The encoded protein is CASSLRTSALPSTDTQYF.

This clone is large. This chain connects TRBV19 to TRBJ2-1, with 7 bases matching TRBD2. The CDR3 covers 15 residues. Trimming at V came to 5 bases and at J to 4 bases, leaving 8 bases not matched to a gene. Per germline, CDR1 LNHDA and CDR2 SQIVND (reference sequence). The CDR3 here is CASSVSGNGYNEQFF. The CDR3 region has the DNA TGTGCCAGTAGTGTAAGCGGGAATGGGTACAATGAGCAGTTCTTC.